The present entry profiles one T cell receptor (beta chain) with its context. Its antigen is undetermined. Trimming took 10 bases from V and 4 from J, leaving 17 bases between them. Germline CDR1 is ENHRY and CDR2 is SYGVKD. There are 14 residues in the CDR3. The sort gate was single viable CD3+CD4+CD8-CD45RO+ cells for memory CD4+ T cells. Total CD4+ T cells were enriched by CD4 positive selection. Original processing notes: After removing out-of-frame reads, 2,204,828 distinct TCRbeta sequences remained. Libraries were prepared by immunoSEQ multiplex PCR; TCRdb keeps only in-frame clonotypes and omits some of them. V and J calls and clone size are those listed in that table; D and trimming were worked out from the DNA. The sample yields under 40,000 clones, about 80% seen once. This entry belongs to a study of memory CD4+ T cells and cytomegalovirus serostatus. The study, taken as a whole, reports: Of under 200 reported CMV TCRbeta sequences, roughly 70 were found in memory CD4+ repertoires.

This chain links TRBV10-3 with TRBJ1-3; D is ambiguous. This TCR was recovered from an adult in good health and CMV-seropositive. Sequenced sample: memory CD4+ T cells from blood. In DNA form, the CDR3 reads TGTGCCACCCAGACAAGGACTACAGGAAACACCATATATTTT. Protein product: CATQTRTTGNTIYF.